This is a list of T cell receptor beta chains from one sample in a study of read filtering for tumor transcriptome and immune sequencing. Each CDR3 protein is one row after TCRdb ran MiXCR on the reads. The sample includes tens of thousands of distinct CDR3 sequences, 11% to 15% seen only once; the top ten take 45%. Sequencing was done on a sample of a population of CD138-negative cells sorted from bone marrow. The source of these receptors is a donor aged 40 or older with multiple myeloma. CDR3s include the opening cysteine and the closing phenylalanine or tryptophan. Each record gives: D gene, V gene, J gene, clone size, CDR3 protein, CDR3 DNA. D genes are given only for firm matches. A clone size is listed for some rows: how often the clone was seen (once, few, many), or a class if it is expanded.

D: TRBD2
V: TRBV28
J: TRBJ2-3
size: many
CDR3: CASRLGAGDRTDTQYF
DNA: TGTGCCAGCCGCTTAGGAGCGGGAGACCGCACAGATACGCAGTATTTT

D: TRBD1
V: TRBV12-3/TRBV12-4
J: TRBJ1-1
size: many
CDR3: CASSTATGGNTEAFF
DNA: TGTGCCAGCAGTACCGCGACAGGGGGGAACACTGAAGCTTTCTTT

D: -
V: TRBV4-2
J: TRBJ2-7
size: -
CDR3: CASSWGRGMREQYF
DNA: TGTGCCAGCAGCTGGGGAAGGGGAATGCGCGAGCAGTACTTC

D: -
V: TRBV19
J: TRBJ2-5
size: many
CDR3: CASSIEETQYF
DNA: TGTGCCAGTAGTATCGAAGAGACCCAGTACTTC

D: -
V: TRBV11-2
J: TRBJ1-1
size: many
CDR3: CASSLVKGPANTEAFF
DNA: TGTGCCAGCAGCTTAGTGAAAGGTCCCGCGAACACTGAAGCTTTCTTT

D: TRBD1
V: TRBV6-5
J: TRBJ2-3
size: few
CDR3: CASSYSTGTGDTQYF
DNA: TGTGCCAGCAGTTACTCCACAGGGACAGGAGATACGCAGTATTTT

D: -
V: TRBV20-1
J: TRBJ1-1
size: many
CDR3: CSAERPPDTEAFF
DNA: TGCAGTGCTGAACGGCCTCCGGACACTGAAGCTTTCTTT

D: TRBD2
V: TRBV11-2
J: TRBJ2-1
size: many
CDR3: CASSRNKAGALYNEQFF
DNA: TGTGCCAGCAGCCGAAATAAAGCGGGAGCCCTGTACAATGAGCAGTTCTTC

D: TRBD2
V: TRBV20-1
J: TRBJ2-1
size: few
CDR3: CSATGLAAYNEQFF
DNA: TGCAGTGCCACGGGACTAGCGGCGTACAATGAGCAGTTCTTC

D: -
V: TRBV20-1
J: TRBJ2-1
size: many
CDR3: CSARMSSYNEQFF
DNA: TGCAGTGCTAGGATGAGCTCCTACAATGAGCAGTTCTTC

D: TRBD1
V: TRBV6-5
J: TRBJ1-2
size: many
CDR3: CASSRGQGARYGYTF
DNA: TGTGCCAGCAGCCGGGGACAGGGGGCTCGGTATGGCTACACCTTC

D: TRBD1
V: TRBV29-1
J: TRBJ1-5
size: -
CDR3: CSAGQGGSNQPQHF
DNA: TGCAGCGCAGGACAGGGCGGCAGCAATCAGCCCCAGCATTTT

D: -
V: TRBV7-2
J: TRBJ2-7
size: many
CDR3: CASSLGPSESSYEQYF
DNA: TGTGCCAGCAGCTTAGGTCCCAGTGAGAGCTCCTACGAGCAGTACTTC

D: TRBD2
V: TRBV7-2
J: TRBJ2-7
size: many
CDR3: CASSKPSGIHEQYF
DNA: TGTGCCAGCAGTAAGCCCAGCGGGATCCACGAGCAGTACTTC

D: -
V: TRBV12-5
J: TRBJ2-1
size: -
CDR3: CASGLLFRGEQFF
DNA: TGTGCTAGTGGTCTTTTATTTAGGGGTGAGCAGTTCTTC

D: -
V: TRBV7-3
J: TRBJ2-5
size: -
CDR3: CASSPRPRTKETQYF
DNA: TGTGCCAGCAGCCCCAGGCCCAGAACTAAAGAGACCCAGTACTTC

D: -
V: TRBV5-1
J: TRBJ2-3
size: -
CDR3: CASEGSGSTDTQYF
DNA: TGCGCCTCAGAGGGGAGCGGGAGCACAGATACGCAGTATTTT

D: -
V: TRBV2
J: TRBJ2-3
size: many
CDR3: CASTALGATDTQYF
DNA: TGTGCCAGCACCGCACTTGGGGCAACAGATACGCAGTATTTT

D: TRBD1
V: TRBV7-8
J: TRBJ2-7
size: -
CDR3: CASGLEFEGANEQYF
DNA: TGTGCCAGCGGCTTAGAGTTCGAGGGGGCTAATGAGCAGTACTTC

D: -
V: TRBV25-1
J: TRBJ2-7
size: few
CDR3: CASVCSYEQYF
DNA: TGTGCCAGTGTATGTAGCTACGAGCAGTACTTC

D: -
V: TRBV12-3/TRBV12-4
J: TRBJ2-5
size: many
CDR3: CASSRLLGGQTQYF
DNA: TGTGCCAGCAGTCGGCTTTTAGGCGGCCAGACCCAGTACTTC

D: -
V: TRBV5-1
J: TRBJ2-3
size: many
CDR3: CASSPGDLLTDTQYF
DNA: TGCGCCAGCAGCCCGGGGGACTTGCTCACAGATACGCAGTATTTT

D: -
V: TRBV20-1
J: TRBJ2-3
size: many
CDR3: CSAALGTLTTDTQYF
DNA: TGCAGTGCTGCCCTCGGGACCTTAACAACAGATACGCAGTATTTT

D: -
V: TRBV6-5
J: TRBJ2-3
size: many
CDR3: CASSYTTQRDTQYF
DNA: TGTGCCAGCAGTTACACCACCCAGCGGGATACGCAGTATTTT

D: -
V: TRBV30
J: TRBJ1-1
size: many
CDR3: CAAKRWLIFF
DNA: TGTGCCGCTAAAAGGTGGTTAATTTTCTTT

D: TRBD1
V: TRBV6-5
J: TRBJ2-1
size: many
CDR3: CASSYLTGANEQFF
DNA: TGTGCCAGCAGTTACTTGACAGGGGCCAATGAGCAGTTCTTC

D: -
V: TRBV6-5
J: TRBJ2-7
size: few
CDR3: CATSRTDEQYF
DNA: TGTGCGACCAGTCGGACTGACGAGCAGTACTTC

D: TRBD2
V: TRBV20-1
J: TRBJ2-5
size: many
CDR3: CSAPRGGSGKTQYF
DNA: TGCAGTGCTCCTAGAGGCGGGAGTGGTAAGACCCAGTACTTC

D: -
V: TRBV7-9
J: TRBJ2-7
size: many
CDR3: CASSPRQDPSYEQYF
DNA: TGTGCCAGCAGCCCACGACAGGACCCATCCTACGAGCAGTACTTC

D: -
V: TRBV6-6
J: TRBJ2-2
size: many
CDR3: CASWRTANTGELFF
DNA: TGTGCCAGCTGGAGGACAGCGAACACCGGGGAGCTGTTTTTT

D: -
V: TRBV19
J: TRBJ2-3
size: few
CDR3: CASSTGHLTADTQYF
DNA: TGTGCCAGTAGTACGGGCCACCTTACCGCAGATACGCAGTATTTT

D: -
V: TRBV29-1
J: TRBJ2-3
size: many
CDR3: CSVEVVLDTDTQYF
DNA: TGCAGCGTTGAAGTAGTCCTAGACACAGATACGCAGTATTTT

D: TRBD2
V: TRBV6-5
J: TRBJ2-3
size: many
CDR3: CASSYESPGTSGSTDTQYF
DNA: TGTGCCAGCAGTTACGAGTCCCCCGGGACTAGCGGAAGCACAGATACGCAGTATTTT

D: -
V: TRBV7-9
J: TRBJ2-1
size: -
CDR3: CASGGKLSYNEQFF
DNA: TGTGCCAGCGGCGGGAAACTCTCCTACAATGAGCAGTTCTTC

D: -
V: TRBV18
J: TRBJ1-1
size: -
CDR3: CASSGEGLTEAFF
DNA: TGTGCCAGCTCTGGTGAGGGCCTTACTGAAGCTTTCTTT

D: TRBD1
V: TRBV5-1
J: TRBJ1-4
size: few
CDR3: CASSSQGAAEKLFF
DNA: TGCGCCAGCAGCTCACAGGGGGCGGCGGAAAAACTGTTTTTT

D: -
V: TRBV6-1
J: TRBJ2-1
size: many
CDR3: CASRGVRATDYNEQFF
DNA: TGTGCCAGCAGAGGTGTGCGAGCGACAGACTACAATGAGCAGTTCTTC

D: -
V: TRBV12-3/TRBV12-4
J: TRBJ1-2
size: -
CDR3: CASSSGGRYGYTF
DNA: TGTGCCAGCAGTTCGGGCGGCCGCTATGGCTACACCTTC

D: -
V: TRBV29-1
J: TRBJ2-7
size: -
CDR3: CSVVTANSYEQYF
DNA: TGCAGCGTTGTGACAGCGAACTCCTACGAGCAGTACTTC

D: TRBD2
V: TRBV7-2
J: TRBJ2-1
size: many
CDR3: CASSLEREGAYNEQFF
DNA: TGTGCCAGCAGCTTAGAGCGGGAGGGTGCCTACAATGAGCAGTTCTTC

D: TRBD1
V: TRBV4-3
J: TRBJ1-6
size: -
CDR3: CASSQEWGQGVSPLHF
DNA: TGCGCCAGCAGCCAAGAGTGGGGACAGGGTGTTAGTCCCCTCCACTTT

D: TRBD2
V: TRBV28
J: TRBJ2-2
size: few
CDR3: CASSVASGRRAGELLF
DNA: TGTGCCAGCAGTGTAGCTAGCGGGAGGCGGGCCGGGGAGCTGCTTTTT

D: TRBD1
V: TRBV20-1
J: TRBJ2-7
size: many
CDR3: CSARGLTGDSYEQYF
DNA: TGCAGTGCTAGAGGCTTAACAGGGGATTCCTACGAGCAGTACTTC

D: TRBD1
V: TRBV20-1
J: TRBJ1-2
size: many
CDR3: CSAPGQGVVAGYTF
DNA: TGCAGTGCCCCGGGACAGGGAGTAGTGGCTGGCTACACCTTC

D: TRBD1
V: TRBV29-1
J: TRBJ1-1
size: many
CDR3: CSVDRGGEAFF
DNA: TGCAGCGTCGACAGGGGTGGTGAAGCTTTCTTT

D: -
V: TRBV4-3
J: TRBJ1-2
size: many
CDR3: CASSQERGGSGYGYTF
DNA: TGCGCCAGCAGCCAAGAAAGGGGAGGTTCTGGATATGGCTACACCTTC